The clone carrying this TCR beta chain came up a few times. The antigen remains unidentified. As every portion of the isolated RNA was reverse transcribed, the sequencing read expressed TCRB transcripts. Assay used: immunoSEQ multiplex PCR; TCRdb lists only in-frame clones, some missing. The sample shows roughly 610,000 clones, around 15% of them seen only once. This record belongs to a study of beta chain features in type 1 diabetes. General study results and limits: Among patients with Type 1 diabetes, TCRB CDR3s were moderately but significantly shorter in every one of the four CD4+ subsets. Insertion counts at VDJ junctions were lower in type 1 diabetes patients, who also showed more deletions there. Any HLA-type effect on TCRB rearrangement remained unresolved here.

The germline gives CDR1 MNHEY, CDR2 SVGAGI. The CDR3 is 15 residues long. After removal of 9 bases from V and 5 bases from J, the junction contained 14 bases not matched to a gene. The V and J genes are TRBV6-5 and TRBJ2-3, with 7 positions matching TRBD2. The specimen sequenced was naive CD4+ T cells from blood. This TCR was recovered from a man aged 18 to 30 in good health. CDR3 region: CASSESGTARDTQYF. Written as DNA, the CDR3 is TGTGCCAGTTCGGAGAGCGGGACCGCCCGAGATACGCAGTATTTT.